Listed here are 30 T cell receptor beta chains from one sample, sequenced in a study of breast tumors, draining lymph nodes, adjacent tissues. TCRdb ran MiXCR on the multiplex PCR reads and lists one entry per CDR3 protein. The table includes approximately 52,000 distinct CDR3 sequences, under 45% detected once. Sequencing input: breast tumor tissue. The receptors come from a female donor with breast cancer. Some clones in this sample may be carry-over from other donors' samples.

This clonotype was seen many times. V and J are TRBV24-1 and TRBJ2-5; D is tentatively TRBD1 or TRBD2 (5 bases each). Germline CDR1 is KGHDR and CDR2 is SFDVKD. Trimming removed 3 bases at V and 4 bases at J, with 20 bases between. The CDR3 extends over 17 amino acids. The CDR3 spells CATSDGGLGQIGETQYF. In nucleotides, the CDR3 is TGTGCCACCAGTGATGGGGGTCTCGGACAAATTGGAGAGACCCAGTACTTC.

The rearrangement uses TRBV5-5 and TRBJ2-3, with D unresolved. The CDR3 loop spans 16 amino acids. The germline gives CDR1 SGHKS, CDR2 YYEKEE (reference sequence). Trimming shortened V by 0 bases and J by 5 bases, and 16 bases separated the two germline ends. The CDR3 region has the DNA TGTGCCAGCAGCTTGGAGATCCCGACGGTTGGAGATACGCAGTATTTT. Translating it yields CASSLEIPTVGDTQYF.

The sample holds many counts of this clonotype. The chain employs TRBV4-1 and TRBJ2-1; no clear D gene. The length of the CDR3 is 14 residues. Trimming removed 0 bases from V and 4 bases from J, with 7 bases in between. The germline CDR1 and CDR2 sequences are MGHRA and YSYEKL. The CDR3 nucleotides are TGCGCCAGCAGCCAAGATCCGCAATACAATGAGCAGTTCTTC. This gives the protein CASSQDPQYNEQFF.

This clonotype was seen once. The CDR3: CASSISQYV. CDR3 in DNA: TGTGCCAGTAGTATTTCGCAGTACGTC. The gene calls are TRBV19 and TRBJ2-7; D not resolved. CDR3 size: 9 residues. Germline loops: CDR1 LNHDA, CDR2 SQIVND (reference sequence). V was pared by 3 bases and J by 9 bases, with 3 bases between.

This clonotype was picked up many times. The chain has TRBV24-1 and TRBJ2-2; either TRBD1 or TRBD2 may supply D (5 bases each). The V end lost 4 bases, the J end lost 5 bases, and 13 bases lay between the germline ends. The germline V gene encodes CDR1 KGHDR and CDR2 SFDVKD. The CDR3 runs to 15 residues. Here the CDR3 DNA reads TGTGCCACCAGTGAATACGGGGCGGGTACCGGGGAGCTGTTTTTT. Its translation: CATSEYGAGTGELFF.

Of note for this clonotype: At one end the junction does not follow the germline gene, possibly because of a read error. This rearrangement joins TRBV9 to TRBJ1-1; weak D call: TRBD1 (6 bases). CDR3 length equals 15 residues. Germline-derived CDR1 and CDR2 are SGDLS and YYNGEE. The CDR3 reads CASSVGGQVLTEALF. CDR3 in DNA: TGTGCCAGCAGCGTAGGGGGGCAGGTTCTCACTGAAGCTCTCTTT.

The chain joins TRBV5-4 to TRBJ2-5, with D unresolved. The CDR3 sequence is 15 residues long. CDR1 and CDR2 (germline): SGHNT, YYREEE (reference sequence). Deletions cut 4 bases from V and 3 bases from J, with 16 bases between. This CDR3 is CASSPSVRLKETQYF. CDR3 bases: TGTGCCAGCAGCCCGTCGGTCCGATTGAAAGAGACCCAGTACTTC.

This clonotype showed up many times. The chain couples TRBV29-1 to TRBJ2-5; D is unclear. The V and J ends lost 4 bases and 9 bases respectively, with 15 bases between them. Germline assignment: CDR1 SQVTM and CDR2 ANQGSEA. This CDR3 is 12 amino acids long. The DNA of the CDR3 is TGCAGCGTTGGCCCCGTTGATAGGGCCCAGTACTTC. Translated: CSVGPVDRAQYF.

V and J are TRBV7-2 and TRBJ2-3, with 13 bases aligning to TRBD2. With 4 bases clipped from V and 11 bases from J, the junction kept 9 bases outside the gene matches. The V gene's germline CDR1 is SGHTA and CDR2 FQGNSA. This CDR3 comprises 15 residues. CDR3 nucleotide sequence: TGTGCCAGCAGCTCGACTAGCGGGAGGCTGGGTGAGCAGTATTTT. It specifies CASSSTSGRLGEQYF.

Ten or more counts support this clonotype. At one of its ends the junction is not consistent with the germline gene, which may arise from a read error. The V call is TRBV5-6, the J call TRBJ1-2, with TRBD1 as a possible D gene (6 bases). The CDR3 sequence is 15 residues long. The V gene's germline CDR1 is SGHDT and CDR2 YYEEEE. CDR3 residues: CAGSPPGRRGYGYTF. The CDR3 nucleotides read TGTGCCGGCAGCCCCCCGGGACGCAGGGGCTATGGCTACACCTTC.

The sample holds many counts of this clonotype. The chain has TRBV7-8 and TRBJ2-5; D not resolved. Germline CDR1 reads SGHVS; CDR2 reads FQNEAQ. Trimming stripped 5 bases from V and 1 base from J, with 8 bases between. The CDR3 extends over 13 amino acids. This chain's CDR3 is CASSPPIQETQYF. For the CDR3, the DNA is TGTGCCAGCAGCCCTCCCATCCAAGAGACCCAGTACTTC.

V and J are TRBV29-1 and TRBJ2-1; tentatively, D is TRBD1 (5 bases). V was trimmed by 4 bases and J by 5 bases, leaving 12 bases between them. The CDR3 loop spans 13 amino acids. CDR1 SQVTM and CDR2 ANQGSEA come from the germline V gene. The CDR3, as DNA: TGCAGCGTTGTCTGGCAGGGTAACAATGAGCAGTTCTTC. Amino acids: CSVVWQGNNEQFF.

A word on this clonotype: At one of its ends the junction is not consistent with the germline gene, which may arise from a read error. The J gene is TRBJ1-4, the V gene TRBV12-3 or TRBV12-4, with a weak D call TRBD1 (5 bases). This CDR3 has 14 amino acids. The CDR3 DNA sequence: TGTGCCAGCAGTTTCGCCTCCGGGGGTGAAAACCTGTTTTTT. This sequence encodes CASSFASGGENLFF.

V and J are TRBV2 and TRBJ1-3, with TRBD1 matching over 8 bases. The CDR3 loop spans 14 amino acids. Germline V CDR1 and CDR2: SNHLY, FYNNEI. V lost 7 bases and J lost 7; bases outside the gene matches: 9. For the CDR3, the DNA is TGTGCCAGCAATTTCGACAGGGGCTTCAACACCATATATTTT. This codes for CASNFDRGFNTIYF.

V and J are TRBV2 and TRBJ1-4; 9 bases are shared with TRBD1. V dropped 5 bases and J dropped 9; count of bases not matched to a gene: 4. CDR3 length: 13 amino acids. CDR1 SNHLY and CDR2 FYNNEI come from the germline V gene. This chain's CDR3 is CASSPGQGQKLFF. The CDR3 DNA is TGTGCCAGCAGTCCTGGACAGGGGCAAAAACTGTTTTTT.

The sample holds many counts of this clonotype. The V call is TRBV12-3 or TRBV12-4, the J call TRBJ2-2, with a weak D call TRBD2 (5 bases). This CDR3 comprises 22 residues. Trimming pared 2 bases from V and 2 bases from J, leaving 30 bases between. The CDR3 coding sequence is TGTGCCAGCAGTTTATTTGGGTATGCGTGGACTCCCCGGAAAGATAACACCGGGGAGCTGTTTTTT. Its protein is CASSLFGYAWTPRKDNTGELFF.

DNA for the CDR3: TGTGCCAGCAGTGCTAGGGGGTTGTCGGTCGAAAAACTGTTTTTT. This translates into CASSARGLSVEKLFF. This chain uses TRBV25-1 with TRBJ1-4, with D possibly matching TRBD1 (6 bases). Trimming cost V 4 bases and J 8 bases, with 17 bases left between them. Germline CDR1 MGHDK, CDR2 SYGVNS. The CDR3 has 15 amino acids.

The table lists this clonotype with many counts. The V and J genes are TRBV5-6 and TRBJ2-3; 13 positions match TRBD2. Germline V CDR1 and CDR2: SGHDT, YYEEEE. V gave up 2 bases and J gave up 0 bases; unmatched junction bases: 3. The CDR3 loop spans 17 amino acids. The CDR3 reads CASSFPTSGRSTDTQYF. The CDR3 DNA reads as TGTGCCAGCAGCTTTCCGACTAGCGGGAGGAGCACAGATACGCAGTATTTT.

The J gene is TRBJ1-1, the V gene TRBV12-3 or TRBV12-4, with TRBD1 identical over 7 bases. V was clipped by 5 bases and J by 3 bases; unmatched bases: 9. This CDR3 has 15 amino acids. Written as DNA, the CDR3 is TGTGCCAGCAGTGCGGGACAGCCTTTTGACACTGAAGCTTTCTTT. It yields the protein CASSAGQPFDTEAFF.

This clonotype was counted ten times or more. The chain carries TRBV20-1 and TRBJ2-5, with TRBD2 identical over 10 bases. Looked up from germline, CDR1 is DFQATT and CDR2 is SNEGSKA (reference sequence). The CDR3 length is 13 residues. The ends lost 6 bases at V and 5 bases at J; junction bases unmatched: 6. The CDR3 loop is CSAKREGLETQYF. The CDR3 region has the DNA TGCAGTGCCAAGCGGGAGGGCCTGGAGACCCAGTACTTC.

Only a few counts were recorded for this clonotype. This rearrangement joins TRBV6-1 to TRBJ2-1, with 9 bases matching TRBD1. The CDR3 length is 15 residues. Looked up from germline, CDR1 is MNHNS and CDR2 is SASEGT. V was pared by 0 bases and J by 8 bases, with 5 bases of the junction left unmatched. CDR3 in amino acids: CASSEAQQGADEQFF. CDR3 nucleotides: TGTGCCAGCAGTGAAGCGCAACAGGGGGCTGATGAGCAGTTCTTC.

This clonotype was observed many times. This rearrangement joins TRBV6-5 to TRBJ2-1; TRBD2 agrees at 7 bases. Per germline, CDR1 MNHEY and CDR2 SVGAGI. The CDR3 covers 14 residues. Unmatched junction bases numbered 4, after V lost 3 bases and J lost 5 bases. For the CDR3, the DNA is TGTGCCAGCAGTTATGGGGACTACGACAATGAGCAGTTCTTC. Protein sequence: CASSYGDYDNEQFF.

This clonotype occurred a few times. V gene TRBV28 combines with J gene TRBJ2-3; TRBD2 matches at 10 bases. This CDR3 comprises 18 residues. V lost 3 bases to trimming and J lost 4 bases; unmatched junction nucleotides: 13. Germline V gene sequence: CDR1 MDHEN, CDR2 SYDVKM. CDR3 DNA: TGTGCCAGCAGTTTCGGGGGGCTAGCGGGAGAGGCGGCAGATACGCAGTATTTT. As protein: CASSFGGLAGEAADTQYF.

This clonotype showed up just a few times. The rearrangement links TRBV29-1 to TRBJ1-1; a possible D gene is TRBD1 (6 bases). CDR3 size: 15 residues. Trimming left V 3 bases short and J 0 bases short, with 14 bases between. The germline CDR1 and CDR2 sequences are SQVTM and ANQGSEA. The CDR3 loop is CSVEAGATMNTEAFF. DNA of the CDR3: TGCAGCGTTGAGGCGGGGGCTACTATGAACACTGAAGCTTTCTTT.

In regard to this clonotype: The junction and the germline gene differ at one end; a read error may be behind it. The gene calls are TRBV20-1 and TRBJ2-2, with D possibly being TRBD2 (6 bases). This CDR3 region has 13 residues. Germline V gene sequence: CDR1 DFQATT, CDR2 SNEGSKA (reference sequence). CDR3 loop: CSASVRNTGGLFF. The DNA for the CDR3 is TGCAGTGCTAGTGTCAGGAACACCGGGGGGCTGTTTTTT.

This clonotype appeared many times. V is TRBV11-1 and J is TRBJ1-4; D may be TRBD1 (6 bases). The CDR3 loop spans 14 amino acids. Trimming removed 4 bases at V and 6 bases at J, with 12 bases between. CDR1 and CDR2 from the germline V gene are SGHAT and FQDESV (reference sequence). The CDR3 is CASSSTGGDEKLFF. CDR3 nucleotide sequence: TGTGCCAGCAGCTCGACAGGAGGGGATGAAAAACTGTTTTTT.

This clonotype was counted many times. The V call is TRBV7-2, the J call TRBJ2-4; D is unclear. V lost 3 bases to trimming and J lost 7 bases, with 13 bases between them. This CDR3 region has 14 residues. CDR1 and CDR2 from the germline V gene are SGHTA and FQGNSA. The chain's CDR3 is CASSFLAVGNIQYF. In nucleotides, the CDR3 is TGTGCCAGCAGCTTTTTAGCAGTTGGGAACATTCAGTACTTC.

Concerning this clonotype itself: An end of the junction differs from the germline gene, which may be a read error. The CDR3 sequence: CASSPHWDGYTF. CDR3 nucleotide sequence: TGCGCCAGCAGCCCCCATTGGGACGGCTACACCTTC. V and J are TRBV5-5 and TRBJ1-2, with D maybe TRBD1 (5 bases). The length of the CDR3 is 12 residues. Per the germline V gene, CDR1 is SGHKS and CDR2 is YYEKEE (reference sequence).

This clonotype was counted at least ten times. The chain carries TRBV5-6 and TRBJ2-7, with D possibly being TRBD1 (5 bases). This CDR3 spans 13 amino acids. CDR1 is SGHDT, CDR2 YYEEEE, per germline. V was clipped by 0 bases and J by 6 bases, with 10 bases between them. The CDR3 is CASSLGQMREQYF. CDR3 DNA: TGTGCCAGCAGCTTGGGACAGATGCGCGAGCAGTACTTC.

This clonotype showed up just once. V gene TRBV7-2 combines with J gene TRBJ2-7; no definite D call. Germline assignment: CDR1 SGHTA and CDR2 FQGNSA. The length of the CDR3 is 13 residues. The V gene lost 2 bases and the J gene lost 3 bases, with 8 bases spanning the gap. CDR3 sequence: CASSLSPGYEQYF. The CDR3 nucleotides are TGTGCCAGCAGCTTATCCCCGGGCTACGAGCAGTACTTC.